One sample yielded the 2 T cell receptor beta chains listed below, sequenced in a study of T cells expressing NK-cell markers (dated by TCRdb to about 2020). To prepare the library, 5' RACE was applied. Sequenced on an Illumina HiSeq 2000. TCRdb reprocessed the reads and lists each CDR3 protein sequence as a single entry, with no DNA. The sample's own table lists about 110,000 distinct CDR3 sequences. The ten most abundant clones make up 15% to 20% of the sample. Input material: blood T cells: a sorted CD56 or NKG2C T cell subset, CD4+ or CD8+ T cells, or bulk PBMC T cells (not recorded which). The source of these receptors is a woman between 18 and 70 years old in good health.

V gene TRBV6-6 combines with J gene TRBJ1-1. Germline loops: CDR1 MNHNY, CDR2 SVGAGI (reference sequence). This CDR3 has 13 amino acids. The CDR3 sequence: CASSPSVNTEAFF.

This chain connects TRBV9 to TRBJ2-1. The CDR3 is 16 amino acids. The germline CDR1 and CDR2 sequences are SGDLS and YYNGEE. The CDR3: CASSVVEGSSYNEQFF. Filled out from reference TRBV9 and TRBJ2-1, the complete variable domain reads DSGVTQTPKHLITATGQRVTLRCSPRSGDLSVYWYQQSLDQGLQFLIQYYNGEERAKGNILERFSAQQFPDLHSELNLSSLELGDSALYFCASSVVEGSSYNEQFFGPGTRLTVL.